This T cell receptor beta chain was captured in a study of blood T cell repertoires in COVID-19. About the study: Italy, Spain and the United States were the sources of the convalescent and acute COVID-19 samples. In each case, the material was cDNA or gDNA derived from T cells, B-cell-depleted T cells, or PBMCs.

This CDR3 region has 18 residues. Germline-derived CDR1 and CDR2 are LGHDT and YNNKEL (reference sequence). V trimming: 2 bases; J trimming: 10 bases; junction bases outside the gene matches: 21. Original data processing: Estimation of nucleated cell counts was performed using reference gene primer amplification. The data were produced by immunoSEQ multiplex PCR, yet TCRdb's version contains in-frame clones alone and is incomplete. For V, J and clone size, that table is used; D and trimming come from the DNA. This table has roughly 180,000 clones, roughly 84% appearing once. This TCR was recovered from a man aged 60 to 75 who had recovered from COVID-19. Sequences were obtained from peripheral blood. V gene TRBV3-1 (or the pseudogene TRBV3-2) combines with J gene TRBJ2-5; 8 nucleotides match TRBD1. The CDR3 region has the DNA TGTGCCAGCAGCCAATCACGGCTGGGTTGGACAGGGCCCCAGAGCCAGTACTTC. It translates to CASSQSRLGWTGPQSQYF.